The clone carrying this T cell receptor (beta chain) was counted at least ten times. The data stem from a study of Graves' ophthalmopathy and Graves' hyperthyroidism. From germline, CDR1 is MGHRA and CDR2 YSYEKL. This CDR3 has 17 residues. The J segment lost 1 base and the V segment lost 5 bases, leaving 11 bases of the junction unmatched. Amplification of TCR beta CDR3 regions used RNA transcripts. HTBI-primed RT-PCR formed the first round, and a multiplex PCR formed the second. TCRdb itself ran the multiplex PCR reads through MiXCR, one entry per CDR3 protein. The table records 170,000 or so distinct CDR3 sequences, under 40% of them present only once.

The clonotype originates from a woman aged 40 to 50 with Graves' ophthalmopathy. The chain joins TRBV4-1 to TRBJ2-5, with 9 bases fitting TRBD2. Sequencing used peripheral blood. The DNA for the CDR3 is TGCGCCAGCAGCTCAGCGCGGGGGGGCATCAGCCAAGAGACCCAGTACTTC. Protein: CASSSARGGISQETQYF.